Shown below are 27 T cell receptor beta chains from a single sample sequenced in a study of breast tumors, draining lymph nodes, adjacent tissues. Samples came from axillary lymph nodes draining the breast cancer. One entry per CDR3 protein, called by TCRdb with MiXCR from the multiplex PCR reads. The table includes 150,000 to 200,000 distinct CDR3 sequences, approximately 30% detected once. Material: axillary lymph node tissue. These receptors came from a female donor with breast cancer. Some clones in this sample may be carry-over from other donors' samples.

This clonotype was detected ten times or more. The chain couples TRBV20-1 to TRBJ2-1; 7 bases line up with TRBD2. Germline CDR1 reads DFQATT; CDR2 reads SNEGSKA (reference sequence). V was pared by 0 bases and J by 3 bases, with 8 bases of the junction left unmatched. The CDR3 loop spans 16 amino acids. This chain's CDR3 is CSARDRSKRGYNEQFF. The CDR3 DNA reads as TGCAGTGCTAGAGATAGGTCGAAGCGGGGCTACAATGAGCAGTTCTTC.

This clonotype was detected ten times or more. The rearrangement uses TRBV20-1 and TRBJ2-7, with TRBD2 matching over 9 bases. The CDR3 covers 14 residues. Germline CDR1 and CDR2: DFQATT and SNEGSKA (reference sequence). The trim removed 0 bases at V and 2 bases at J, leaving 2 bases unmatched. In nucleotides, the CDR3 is TGCAGTGCTAGAGAGAGCGGGGGGCCCTACGAGCAGTACTTC. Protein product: CSARESGGPYEQYF.

This CDR3 is CASSSPGTGVGEQYF. DNA of the CDR3: TGTGCCAGCAGCTCACCCGGGACAGGGGTTGGCGAGCAGTACTTC. The rearrangement links TRBV7-9 to TRBJ2-7; TRBD1 agrees at 10 bases. The CDR3 loop spans 15 amino acids. J was trimmed by 6 bases and V by 4 bases; bases with no gene match: 9. The V gene's germline CDR1 is SEHNR and CDR2 FQNEAQ (reference sequence).

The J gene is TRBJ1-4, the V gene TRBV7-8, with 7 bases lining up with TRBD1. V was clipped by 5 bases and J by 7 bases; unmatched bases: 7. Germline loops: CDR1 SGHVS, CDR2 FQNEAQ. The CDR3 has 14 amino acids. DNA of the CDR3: TGTGCCAGCAGCCTCGACAGGGCGGGTGAAAAACTGTTTTTT. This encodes CASSLDRAGEKLFF. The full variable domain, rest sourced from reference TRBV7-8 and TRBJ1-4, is GAGVSQSPRYKVAKRGQDVALRCDPISGHVSLFWYQQALGQGPEFLTYFQNEAQLDKSGLPSDRFFAERPEGSVSTLKIQRTQQEDSAVYLCASSLDRAGEKLFFGSGTQLSVL.

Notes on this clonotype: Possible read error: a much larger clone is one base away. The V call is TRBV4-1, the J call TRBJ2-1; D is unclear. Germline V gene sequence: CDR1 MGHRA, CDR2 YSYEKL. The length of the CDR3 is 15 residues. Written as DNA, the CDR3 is TGCGCCAGCAGCCCTCCTCCCAACGCCCAGGCGGAGCAGTCCTTC. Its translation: CASSPPPNAQAEQSF.

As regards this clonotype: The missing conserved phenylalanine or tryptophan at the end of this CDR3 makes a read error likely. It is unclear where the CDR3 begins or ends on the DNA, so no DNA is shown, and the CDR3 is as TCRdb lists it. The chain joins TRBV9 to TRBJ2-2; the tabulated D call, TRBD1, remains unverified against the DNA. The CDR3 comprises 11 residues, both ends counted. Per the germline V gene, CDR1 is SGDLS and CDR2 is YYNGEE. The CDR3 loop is CASSVGGGLLA.

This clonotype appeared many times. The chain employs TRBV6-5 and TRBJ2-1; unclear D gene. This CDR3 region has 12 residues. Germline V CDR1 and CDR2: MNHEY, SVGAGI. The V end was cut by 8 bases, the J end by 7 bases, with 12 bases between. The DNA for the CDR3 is TGTGCCAGCGGAGAGAGATTGAATGAGCAGTTCTTC. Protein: CASGERLNEQFF.

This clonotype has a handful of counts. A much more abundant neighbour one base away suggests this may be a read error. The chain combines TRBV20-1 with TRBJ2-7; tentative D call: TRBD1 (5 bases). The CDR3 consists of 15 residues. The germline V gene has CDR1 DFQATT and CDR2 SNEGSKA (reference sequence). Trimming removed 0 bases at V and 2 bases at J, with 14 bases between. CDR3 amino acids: CSARDGRRETYEQYF. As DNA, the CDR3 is TGCAGTGCTAGAGATGGTCGCAGGGAAACCTACGAGCAGTACTTC.

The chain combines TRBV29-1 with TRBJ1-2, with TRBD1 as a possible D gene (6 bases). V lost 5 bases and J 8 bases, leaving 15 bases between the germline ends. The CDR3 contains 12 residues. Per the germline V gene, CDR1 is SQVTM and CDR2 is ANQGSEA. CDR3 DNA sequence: TGCAGCGTTCGGGCAGGGGCTTGGGGCTACACCTTC. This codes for CSVRAGAWGYTF.

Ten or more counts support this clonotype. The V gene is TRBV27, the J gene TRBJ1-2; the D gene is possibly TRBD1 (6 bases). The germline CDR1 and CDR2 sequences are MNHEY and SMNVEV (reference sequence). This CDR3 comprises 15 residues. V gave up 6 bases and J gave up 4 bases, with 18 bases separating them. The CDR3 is CASSQAAGTTYGYTF. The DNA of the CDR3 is TGTGCCAGCAGCCAAGCAGCCGGGACAACCTATGGCTACACCTTC.

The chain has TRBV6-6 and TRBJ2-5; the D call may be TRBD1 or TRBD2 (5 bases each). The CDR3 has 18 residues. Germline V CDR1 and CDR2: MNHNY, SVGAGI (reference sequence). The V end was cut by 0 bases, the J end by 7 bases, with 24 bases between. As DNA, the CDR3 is TGTGCCAGCAGTTACTCGACCGAACTAGAGGGGTGGAGGAGGACCCAGTACTTC. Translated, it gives CASSYSTELEGWRRTQYF.

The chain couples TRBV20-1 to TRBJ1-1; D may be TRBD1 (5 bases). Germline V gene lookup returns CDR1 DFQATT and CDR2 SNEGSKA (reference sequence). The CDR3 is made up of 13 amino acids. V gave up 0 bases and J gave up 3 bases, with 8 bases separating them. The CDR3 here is CSARDPGHTEAFF. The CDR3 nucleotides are TGCAGTGCTAGAGATCCGGGGCACACTGAAGCTTTCTTT.

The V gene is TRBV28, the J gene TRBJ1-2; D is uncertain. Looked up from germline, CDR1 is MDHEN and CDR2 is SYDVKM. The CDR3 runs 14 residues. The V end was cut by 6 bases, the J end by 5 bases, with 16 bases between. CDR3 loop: CASSPQPAPYGYTF. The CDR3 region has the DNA TGTGCCAGCAGCCCTCAGCCCGCCCCATATGGCTACACCTTC.

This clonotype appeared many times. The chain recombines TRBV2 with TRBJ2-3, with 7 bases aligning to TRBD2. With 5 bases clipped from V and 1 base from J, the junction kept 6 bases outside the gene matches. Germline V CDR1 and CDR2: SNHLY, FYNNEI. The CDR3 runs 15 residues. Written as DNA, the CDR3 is TGTGCCAGCAGTCGGGGGGAGATCGGCACAGATACGCAGTATTTT. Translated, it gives CASSRGEIGTDTQYF.

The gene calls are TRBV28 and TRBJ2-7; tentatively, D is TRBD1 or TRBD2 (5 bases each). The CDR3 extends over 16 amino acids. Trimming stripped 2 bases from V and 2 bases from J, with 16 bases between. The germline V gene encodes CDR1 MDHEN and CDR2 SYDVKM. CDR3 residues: CASSLALGGRAYEQYF. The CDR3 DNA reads TGTGCCAGCAGTTTAGCCCTTGGGGGTAGGGCCTACGAGCAGTACTTC.

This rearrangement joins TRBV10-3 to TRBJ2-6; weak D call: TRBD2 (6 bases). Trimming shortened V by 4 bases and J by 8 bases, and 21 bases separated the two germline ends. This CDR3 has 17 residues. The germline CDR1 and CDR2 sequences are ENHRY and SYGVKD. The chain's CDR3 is CAISGPSGGSPPNVLTF. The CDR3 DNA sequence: TGTGCCATCAGTGGCCCCAGCGGAGGGAGTCCGCCCAACGTCCTGACTTTC.

CDR3: CASRPDRGRITGETQYF. The CDR3 bases are TGTGCCAGCAGGCCCGACAGGGGCCGGATCACCGGGGAGACCCAGTACTTC. The gene calls are TRBV7-9 and TRBJ2-5, with 8 bases that match TRBD1. V shed 6 bases, J shed 5 bases, and the junction held 17 bases outside the gene matches. Germline CDR1 is SEHNR and CDR2 is FQNEAQ (reference sequence). This CDR3 is 17 amino acids long. Full variable domain (rest looked up from reference TRBV7-9 and TRBJ2-5): DTGVSQNPRHKITKRGQNVTFRCDPISEHNRLYWYRQTLGQGPEFLTYFQNEAQLEKSRLLSDRFSAERPKGSFSTLEIQRTEQGDSAMYLCASRPDRGRITGETQYFGPGTRLLVL.

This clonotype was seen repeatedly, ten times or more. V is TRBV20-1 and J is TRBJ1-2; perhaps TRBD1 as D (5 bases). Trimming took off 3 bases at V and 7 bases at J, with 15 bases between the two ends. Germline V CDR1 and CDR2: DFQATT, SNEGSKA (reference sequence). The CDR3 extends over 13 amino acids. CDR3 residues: CSASPGGEAGYTF. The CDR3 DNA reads TGCAGTGCTAGCCCGGGGGGGGAGGCTGGCTACACCTTC.

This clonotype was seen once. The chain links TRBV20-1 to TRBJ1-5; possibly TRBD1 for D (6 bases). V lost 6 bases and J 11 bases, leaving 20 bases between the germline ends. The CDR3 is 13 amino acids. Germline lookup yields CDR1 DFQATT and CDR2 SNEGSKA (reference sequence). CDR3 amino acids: CSATGTKQSAQHF. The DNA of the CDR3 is TGCAGTGCAACCGGGACAAAGCAATCAGCCCAGCATTTT.

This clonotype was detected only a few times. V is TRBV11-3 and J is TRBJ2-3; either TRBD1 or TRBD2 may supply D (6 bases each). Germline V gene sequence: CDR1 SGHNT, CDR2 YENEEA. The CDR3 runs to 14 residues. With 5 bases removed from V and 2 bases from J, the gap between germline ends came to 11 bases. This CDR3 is CASSGGQYTDTQYF. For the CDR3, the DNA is TGTGCCAGCAGCGGGGGGCAGTACACAGATACGCAGTATTTT.

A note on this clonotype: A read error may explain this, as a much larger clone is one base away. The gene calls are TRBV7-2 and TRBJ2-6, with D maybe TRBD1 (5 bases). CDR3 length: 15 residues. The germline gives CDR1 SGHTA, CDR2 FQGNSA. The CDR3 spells CASSRPTSGANVLPF. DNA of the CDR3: TGTGCCAGCAGCCGACCTACTTCTGGGGCCAACGTCCTGCCTTTC.

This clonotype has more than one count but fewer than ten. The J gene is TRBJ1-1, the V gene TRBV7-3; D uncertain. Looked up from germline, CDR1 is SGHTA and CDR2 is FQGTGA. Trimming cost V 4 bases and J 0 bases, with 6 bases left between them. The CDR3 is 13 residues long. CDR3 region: CASSSQVNTEAFF. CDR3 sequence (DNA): TGTGCCAGCAGCTCGCAGGTGAACACTGAAGCTTTCTTT.

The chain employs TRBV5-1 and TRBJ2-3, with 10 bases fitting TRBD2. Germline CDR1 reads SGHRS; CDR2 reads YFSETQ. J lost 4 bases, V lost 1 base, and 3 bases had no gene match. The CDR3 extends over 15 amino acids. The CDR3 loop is CASSLSGLAPDTQYF. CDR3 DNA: TGCGCCAGCAGCTTGTCGGGACTAGCGCCAGATACGCAGTATTTT.

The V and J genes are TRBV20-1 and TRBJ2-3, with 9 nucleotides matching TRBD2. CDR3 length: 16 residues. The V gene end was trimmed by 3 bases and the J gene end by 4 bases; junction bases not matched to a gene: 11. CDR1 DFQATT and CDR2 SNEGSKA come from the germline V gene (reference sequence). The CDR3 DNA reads TGCAGTGCTAGGGCGAACCAGCGGGGGGACGCAGATACGCAGTATTTT. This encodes CSARANQRGDADTQYF.

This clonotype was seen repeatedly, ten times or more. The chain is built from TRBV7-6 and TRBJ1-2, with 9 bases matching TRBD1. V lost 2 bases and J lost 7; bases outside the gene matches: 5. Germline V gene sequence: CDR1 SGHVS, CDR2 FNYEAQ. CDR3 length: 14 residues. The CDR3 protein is CASSLWDRDFGYTF. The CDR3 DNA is TGTGCCAGCAGCTTATGGGACAGGGATTTTGGCTACACCTTC. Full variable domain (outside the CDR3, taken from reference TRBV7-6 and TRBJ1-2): GAGVSQSPRYKVTKRGQDVALRCDPISGHVSLYWYRQALGQGPEFLTYFNYEAQQDKSGLPNDRFSAERPEGSISTLTIQRTEQRDSAMYRCASSLWDRDFGYTFGSGTRLTVV.

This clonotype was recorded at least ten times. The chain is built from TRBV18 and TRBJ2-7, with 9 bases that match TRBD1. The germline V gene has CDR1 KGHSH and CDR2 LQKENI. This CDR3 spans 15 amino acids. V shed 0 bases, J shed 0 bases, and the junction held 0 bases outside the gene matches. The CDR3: CASSPPGQGSYEQYF. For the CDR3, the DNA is TGTGCCAGCTCACCACCGGGACAGGGCTCCTACGAGCAGTACTTC. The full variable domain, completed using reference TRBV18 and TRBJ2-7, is NAGVMQNPRHLVRRRGQEARLRCSPMKGHSHVYWYRQLPEEGLKFMVYLQKENIIDESGMPKERFSAEFPKEGPSILRIQQVVRGDSAAYFCASSPPGQGSYEQYFGPGTRLTVT.

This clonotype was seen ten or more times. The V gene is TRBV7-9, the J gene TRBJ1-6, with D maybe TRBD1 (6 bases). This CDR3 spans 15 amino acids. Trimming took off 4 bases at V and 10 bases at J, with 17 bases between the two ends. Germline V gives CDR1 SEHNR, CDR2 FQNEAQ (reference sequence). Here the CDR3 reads CASSSEQGRGSPLHF. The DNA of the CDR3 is TGTGCCAGCAGCTCGGAACAGGGAAGGGGATCACCCCTCCACTTT.